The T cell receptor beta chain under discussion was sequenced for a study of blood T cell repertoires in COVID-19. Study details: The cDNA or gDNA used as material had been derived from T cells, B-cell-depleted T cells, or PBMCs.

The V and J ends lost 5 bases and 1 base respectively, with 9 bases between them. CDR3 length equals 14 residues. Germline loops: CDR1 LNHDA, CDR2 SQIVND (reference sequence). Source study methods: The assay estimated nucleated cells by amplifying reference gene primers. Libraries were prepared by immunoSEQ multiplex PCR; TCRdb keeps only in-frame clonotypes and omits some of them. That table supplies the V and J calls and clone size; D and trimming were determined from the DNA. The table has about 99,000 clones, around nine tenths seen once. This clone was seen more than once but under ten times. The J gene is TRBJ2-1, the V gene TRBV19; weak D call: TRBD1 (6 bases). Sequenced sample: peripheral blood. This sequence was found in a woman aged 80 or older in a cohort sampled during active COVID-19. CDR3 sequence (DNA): TGTGCCAGTAGTCCTCAGGGGTCCTACAATGAGCAGTTCTTC. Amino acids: CASSPQGSYNEQFF.